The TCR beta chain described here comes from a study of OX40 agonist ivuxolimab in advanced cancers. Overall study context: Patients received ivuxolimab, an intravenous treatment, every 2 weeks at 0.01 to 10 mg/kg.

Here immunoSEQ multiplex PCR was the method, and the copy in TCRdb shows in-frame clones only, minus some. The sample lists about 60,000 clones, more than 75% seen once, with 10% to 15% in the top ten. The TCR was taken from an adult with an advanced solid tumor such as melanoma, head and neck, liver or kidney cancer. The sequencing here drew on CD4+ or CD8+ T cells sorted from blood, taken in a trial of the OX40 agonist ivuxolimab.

The CDR3 sequence: CASRGNTGELFF. The CDR3, as DNA: TGCGCCAGCAGGGGGAACACCGGGGAGCTGTTTTTT. J is TRBJ2-2 and V is TRBV5-1; D gene ambiguous. V was trimmed by 5 bases and J by 1 base, leaving 3 bases between them. This CDR3 spans 12 amino acids. Germline CDR1 reads SGHRS; CDR2 reads YFSETQ.